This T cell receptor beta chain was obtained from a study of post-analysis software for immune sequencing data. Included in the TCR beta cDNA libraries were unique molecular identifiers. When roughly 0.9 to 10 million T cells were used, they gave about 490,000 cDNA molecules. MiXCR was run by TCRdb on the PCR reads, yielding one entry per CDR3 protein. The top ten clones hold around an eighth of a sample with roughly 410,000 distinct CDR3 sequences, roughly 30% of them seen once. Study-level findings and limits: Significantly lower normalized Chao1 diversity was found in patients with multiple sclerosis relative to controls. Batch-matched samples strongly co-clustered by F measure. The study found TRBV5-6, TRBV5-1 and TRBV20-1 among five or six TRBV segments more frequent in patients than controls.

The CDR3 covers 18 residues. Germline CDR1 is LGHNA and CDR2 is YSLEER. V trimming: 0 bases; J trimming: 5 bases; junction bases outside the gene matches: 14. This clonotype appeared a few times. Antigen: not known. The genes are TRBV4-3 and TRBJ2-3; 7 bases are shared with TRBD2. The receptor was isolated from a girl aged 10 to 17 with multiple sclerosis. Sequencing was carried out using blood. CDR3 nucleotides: TGCGCCAGCAGCCAAGAAGCGGGAAGGGGAAATTTCCTAGATACGCAGTATTTT. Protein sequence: CASSQEAGRGNFLDTQYF.